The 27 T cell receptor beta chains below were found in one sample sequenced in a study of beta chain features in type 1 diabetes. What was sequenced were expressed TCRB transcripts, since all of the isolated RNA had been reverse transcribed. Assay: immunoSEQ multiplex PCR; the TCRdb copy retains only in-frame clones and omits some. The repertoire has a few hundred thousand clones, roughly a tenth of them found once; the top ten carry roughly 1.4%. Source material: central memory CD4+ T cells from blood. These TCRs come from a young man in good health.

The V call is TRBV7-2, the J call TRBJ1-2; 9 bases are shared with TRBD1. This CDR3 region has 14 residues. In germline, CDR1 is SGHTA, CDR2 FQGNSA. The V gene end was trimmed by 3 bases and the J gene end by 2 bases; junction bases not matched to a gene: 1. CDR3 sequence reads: CASSLTGGNYGYTF. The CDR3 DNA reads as TGTGCCAGCAGCTTGACAGGGGGGAACTATGGCTACACCTTC. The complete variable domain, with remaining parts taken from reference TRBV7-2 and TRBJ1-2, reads GAGVSQSPSNKVTEKGKDVELRCDPISGHTALYWYRQSLGQGLEFLIYFQGNSAPDKSGLPSDRFSAERTGGSVSTLTIQRTQQEDSAVYLCASSLTGGNYGYTFGSGTRLTVV.

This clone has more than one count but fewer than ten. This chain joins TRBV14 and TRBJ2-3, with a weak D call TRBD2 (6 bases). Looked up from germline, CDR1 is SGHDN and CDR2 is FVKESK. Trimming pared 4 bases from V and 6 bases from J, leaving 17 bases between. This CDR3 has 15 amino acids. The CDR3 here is CASSLGLLHPDTQYF. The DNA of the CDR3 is TGTGCCAGCAGCCTCGGACTACTTCACCCCGATACGCAGTATTTT.

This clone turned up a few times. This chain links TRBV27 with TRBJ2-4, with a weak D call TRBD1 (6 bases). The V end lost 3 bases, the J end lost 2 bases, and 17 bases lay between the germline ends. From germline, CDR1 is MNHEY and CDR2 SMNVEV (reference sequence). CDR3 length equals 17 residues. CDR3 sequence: CASSFGLGALSKNIQYF. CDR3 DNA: TGTGCCAGCAGTTTCGGACTGGGGGCGTTATCCAAAAACATTCAGTACTTC.

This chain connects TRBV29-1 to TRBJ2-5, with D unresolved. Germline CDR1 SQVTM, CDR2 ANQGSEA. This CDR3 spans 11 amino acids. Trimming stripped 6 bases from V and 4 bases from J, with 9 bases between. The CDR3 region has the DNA TGCAGCGTGAGAAAGGGAGAGACCCAGTACTTC. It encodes CSVRKGETQYF.

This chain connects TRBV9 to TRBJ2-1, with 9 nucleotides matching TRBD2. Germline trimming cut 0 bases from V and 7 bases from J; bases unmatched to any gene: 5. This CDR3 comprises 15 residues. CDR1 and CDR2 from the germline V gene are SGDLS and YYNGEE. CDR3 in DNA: TGTGCCAGCAGCGTAGGGATAGCGGGAGTTAATGAGCAGTTCTTC. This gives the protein CASSVGIAGVNEQFF.

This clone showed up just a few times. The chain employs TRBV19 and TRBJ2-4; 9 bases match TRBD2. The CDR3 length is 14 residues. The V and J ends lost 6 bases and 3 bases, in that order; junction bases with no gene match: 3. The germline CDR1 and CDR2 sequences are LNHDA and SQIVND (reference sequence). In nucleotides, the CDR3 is TGTGCCAGTAGGCCACTAGCGGGCAAAAACATTCAGTACTTC. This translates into CASRPLAGKNIQYF.

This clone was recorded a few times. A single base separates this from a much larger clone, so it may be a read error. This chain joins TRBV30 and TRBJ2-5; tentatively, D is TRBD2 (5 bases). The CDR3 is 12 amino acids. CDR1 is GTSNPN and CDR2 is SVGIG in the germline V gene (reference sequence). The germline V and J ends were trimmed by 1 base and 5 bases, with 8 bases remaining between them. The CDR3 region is CAWSAGTETQYF. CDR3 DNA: TGTGCCTGGAGTGCGGGAACGGAGACCCAGTACTTC.

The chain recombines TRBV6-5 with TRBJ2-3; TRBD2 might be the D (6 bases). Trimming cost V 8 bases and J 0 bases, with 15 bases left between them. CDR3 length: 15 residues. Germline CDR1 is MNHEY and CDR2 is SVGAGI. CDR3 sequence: CASSRDFSSTDTQYF. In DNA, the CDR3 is TGTGCCAGCTCACGGGACTTCTCTAGCACAGATACGCAGTATTTT.

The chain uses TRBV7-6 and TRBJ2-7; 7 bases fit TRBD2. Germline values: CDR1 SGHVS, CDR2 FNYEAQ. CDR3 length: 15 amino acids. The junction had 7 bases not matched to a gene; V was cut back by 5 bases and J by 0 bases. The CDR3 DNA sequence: TGTGCCAGCAGCCCAACAGCGGGGACCTCCTACGAGCAGTACTTC. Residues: CASSPTAGTSYEQYF.

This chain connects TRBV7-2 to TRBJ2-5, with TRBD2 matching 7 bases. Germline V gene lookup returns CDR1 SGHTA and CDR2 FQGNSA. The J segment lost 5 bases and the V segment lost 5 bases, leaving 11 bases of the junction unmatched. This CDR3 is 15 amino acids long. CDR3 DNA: TGTGCCAGCAGCGTAAACCGGGACTACGCGGAGACCCAGTACTTC. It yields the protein CASSVNRDYAETQYF.

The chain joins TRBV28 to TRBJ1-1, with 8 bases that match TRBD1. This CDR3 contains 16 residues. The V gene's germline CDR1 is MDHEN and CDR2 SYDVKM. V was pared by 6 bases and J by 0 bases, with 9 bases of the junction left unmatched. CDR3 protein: CASSRGTGYMNTEAFF. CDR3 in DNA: TGTGCCAGCAGCCGCGGGACAGGTTATATGAACACTGAAGCTTTCTTT.

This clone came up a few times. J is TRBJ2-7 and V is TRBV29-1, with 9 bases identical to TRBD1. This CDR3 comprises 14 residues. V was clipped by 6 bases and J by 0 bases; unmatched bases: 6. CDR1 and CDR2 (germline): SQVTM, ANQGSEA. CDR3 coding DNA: TGCAGCGTCTCCCGGGACAGGGACTCCTACGAGCAGTACTTC. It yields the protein CSVSRDRDSYEQYF.

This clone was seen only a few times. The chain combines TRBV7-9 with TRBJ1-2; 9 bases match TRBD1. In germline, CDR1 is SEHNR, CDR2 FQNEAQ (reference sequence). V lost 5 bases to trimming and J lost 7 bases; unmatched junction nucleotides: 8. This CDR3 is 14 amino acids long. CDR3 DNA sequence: TGTGCCAGCAGCCCGCTACAGGGGGCCGGTGGCTACACCTTC. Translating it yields CASSPLQGAGGYTF.

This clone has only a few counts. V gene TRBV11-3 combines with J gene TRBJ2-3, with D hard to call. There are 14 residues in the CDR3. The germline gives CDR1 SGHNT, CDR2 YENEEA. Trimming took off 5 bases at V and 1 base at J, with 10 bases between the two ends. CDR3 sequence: CASSAGARTDTQYF. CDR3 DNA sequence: TGTGCCAGCAGCGCCGGAGCCCGCACAGATACGCAGTATTTT.

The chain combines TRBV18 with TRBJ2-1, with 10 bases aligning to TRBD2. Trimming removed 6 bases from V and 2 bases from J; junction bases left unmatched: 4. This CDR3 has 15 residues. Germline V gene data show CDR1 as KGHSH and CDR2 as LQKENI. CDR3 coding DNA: TGTGCCAGCTCCCCTAGCGGGAGACCCTACAATGAGCAGTTCTTC. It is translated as CASSPSGRPYNEQFF.

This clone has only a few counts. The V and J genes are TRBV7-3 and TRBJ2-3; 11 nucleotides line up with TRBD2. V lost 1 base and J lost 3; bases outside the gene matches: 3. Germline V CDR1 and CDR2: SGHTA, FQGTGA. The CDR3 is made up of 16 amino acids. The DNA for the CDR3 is TGTGCCAGCAGCTTAATGGTAGCGGGAGGGACAGATACGCAGTATTTT. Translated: CASSLMVAGGTDTQYF.

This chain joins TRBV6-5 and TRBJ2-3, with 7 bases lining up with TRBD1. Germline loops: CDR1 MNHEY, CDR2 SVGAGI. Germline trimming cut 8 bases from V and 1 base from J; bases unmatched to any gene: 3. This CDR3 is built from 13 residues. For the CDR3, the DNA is TGTGCCAGCCAAGGGGGCGGCACAGATACGCAGTATTTT. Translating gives CASQGGGTDTQYF.

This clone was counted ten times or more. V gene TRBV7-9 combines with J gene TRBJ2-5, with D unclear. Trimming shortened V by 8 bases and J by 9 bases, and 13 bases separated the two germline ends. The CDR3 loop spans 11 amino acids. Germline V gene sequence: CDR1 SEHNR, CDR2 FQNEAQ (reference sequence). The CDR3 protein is CASREVGPQYF. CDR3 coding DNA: TGTGCCAGCCGAGAAGTTGGACCCCAGTACTTC.

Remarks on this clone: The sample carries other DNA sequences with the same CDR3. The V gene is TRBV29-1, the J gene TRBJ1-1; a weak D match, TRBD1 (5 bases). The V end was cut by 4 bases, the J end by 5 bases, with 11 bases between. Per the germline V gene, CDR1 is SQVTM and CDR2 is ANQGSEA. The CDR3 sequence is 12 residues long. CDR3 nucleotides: TGCAGCGTTGCCCAGGGAAGGACTGAAGCTTTCTTT. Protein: CSVAQGRTEAFF. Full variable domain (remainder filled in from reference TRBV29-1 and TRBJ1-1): SAVISQKPSRDICQRGTSLTIQCQVDSQVTMMFWYRQQPGQSLTLIATANQGSEATYESGFVIDKFPISRPNLTFSTLTVSNMSPEDSSIYLCSVAQGRTEAFFGQGTRLTVV.

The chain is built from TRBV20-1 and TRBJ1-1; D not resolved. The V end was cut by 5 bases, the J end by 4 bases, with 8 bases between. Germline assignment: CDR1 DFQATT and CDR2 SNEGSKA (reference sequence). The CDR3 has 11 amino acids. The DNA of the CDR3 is TGCAGTGCTCTCCGGAGCACTGAAGCTTTCTTT. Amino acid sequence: CSALRSTEAFF.

The CDR3 DNA reads TGCGCCAGCAGCTTGGGACAGGGGAGTGAAAAACTGTTTTTT. This codes for CASSLGQGSEKLFF. The genes are TRBV5-1 and TRBJ1-4; TRBD1 matches 8 bases. The CDR3 extends over 14 amino acids. The germline CDR1 and CDR2 sequences are SGHRS and YFSETQ. V dropped 0 bases and J dropped 7; count of bases not matched to a gene: 2.

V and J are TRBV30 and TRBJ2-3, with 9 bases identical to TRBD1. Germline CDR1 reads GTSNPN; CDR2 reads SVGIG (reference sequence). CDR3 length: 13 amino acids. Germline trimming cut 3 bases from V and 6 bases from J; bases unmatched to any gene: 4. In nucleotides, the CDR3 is TGTGCCTGGAGATGGACAGGGGCTGATACGCAGTATTTT. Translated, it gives CAWRWTGADTQYF. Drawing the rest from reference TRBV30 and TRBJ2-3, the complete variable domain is SQTIHQWPATLVQPVGSPLSLECTVEGTSNPNLYWYRQAAGRGLQLLFYSVGIGQISSEVPQNLSASRPQDRQFILSSKKLLLSDSGFYLCAWRWTGADTQYFGPGTRLTVL.

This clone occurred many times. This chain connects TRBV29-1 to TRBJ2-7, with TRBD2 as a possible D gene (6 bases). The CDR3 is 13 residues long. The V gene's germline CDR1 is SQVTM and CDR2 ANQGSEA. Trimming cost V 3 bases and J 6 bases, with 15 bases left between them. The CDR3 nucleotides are TGCAGCGTTGAGGGGTCCCGGCGGGGCGAGCAGTACTTC. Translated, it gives CSVEGSRRGEQYF.

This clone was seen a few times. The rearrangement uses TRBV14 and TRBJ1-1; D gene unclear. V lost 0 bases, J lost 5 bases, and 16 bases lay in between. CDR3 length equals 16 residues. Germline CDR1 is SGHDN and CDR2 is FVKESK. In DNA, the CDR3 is TGTGCCAGCAGCCAAGAGTGGGGATCCGCCGGAACTGAAGCTTTCTTT. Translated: CASSQEWGSAGTEAFF.

The CDR3 sequence: CASSLGAGETQYF. For the CDR3, the DNA is TGTGCCAGCAGCTTGGGAGCTGGCGAGACCCAGTACTTC. The chain joins TRBV5-6 to TRBJ2-5; D ambiguous. Trimming left V 0 bases short and J 5 bases short, with 8 bases between. This CDR3 spans 13 amino acids. Germline loops: CDR1 SGHDT, CDR2 YYEEEE.

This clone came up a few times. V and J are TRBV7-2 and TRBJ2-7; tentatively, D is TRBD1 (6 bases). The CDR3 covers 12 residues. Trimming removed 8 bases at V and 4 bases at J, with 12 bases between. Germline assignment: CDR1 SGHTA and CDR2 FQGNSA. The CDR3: CASGQPDYEQYF. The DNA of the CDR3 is TGTGCCAGCGGACAGCCTGATTACGAGCAGTACTTC.

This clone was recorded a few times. The CDR3 bases are TGCAGCGCCGGAGGGGATGGCTACACCTTC. As protein: CSAGGDGYTF. V gene TRBV29-1 combines with J gene TRBJ1-2, with a weak D call TRBD1 (5 bases). The CDR3 is 10 amino acids. Trimming removed 7 bases from V and 6 bases from J, with 9 bases in between. Germline CDR1 SQVTM, CDR2 ANQGSEA.